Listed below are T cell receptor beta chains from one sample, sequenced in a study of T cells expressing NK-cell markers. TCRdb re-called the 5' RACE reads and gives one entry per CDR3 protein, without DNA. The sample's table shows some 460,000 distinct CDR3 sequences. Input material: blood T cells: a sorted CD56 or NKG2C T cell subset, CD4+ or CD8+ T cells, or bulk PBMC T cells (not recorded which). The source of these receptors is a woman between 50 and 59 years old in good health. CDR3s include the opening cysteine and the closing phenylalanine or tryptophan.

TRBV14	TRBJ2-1	CASSQGQGIGHEQFF
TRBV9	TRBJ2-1	CASSKRRLAGTYNEQFF
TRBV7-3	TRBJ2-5	CASSLSDRQETQYF
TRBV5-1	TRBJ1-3	CASSLEGTGGHSGNTIYF
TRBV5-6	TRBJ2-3	CASSEQGTADTQYF
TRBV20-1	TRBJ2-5	CSARAPGSVRGQETQYF
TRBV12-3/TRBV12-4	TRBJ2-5	CASSLVREETQYF
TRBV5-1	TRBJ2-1	CASRAGANNEQFF
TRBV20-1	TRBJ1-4	CSARDQGGGNEKLFF
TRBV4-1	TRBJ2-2	CASSQGLLGGNTGELFF
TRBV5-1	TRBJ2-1	CASSLAGNSGNEQFF
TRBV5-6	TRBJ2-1	CASSSDSGRSFNEQFF
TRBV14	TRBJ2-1	CASSQVASGIGEQFF
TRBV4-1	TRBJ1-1	CASSRPGTEAFF
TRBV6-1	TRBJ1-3	CATTSTTGGNTIYF
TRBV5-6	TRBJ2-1	CASSWGTEQFF
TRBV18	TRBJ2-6	CASSHGFISGANVLTF
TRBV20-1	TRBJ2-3	CSAPKVLAGGTDTQYF
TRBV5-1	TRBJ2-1	CASSSREGPYNEQFF
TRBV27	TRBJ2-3	CASSLGGRGDTQYF
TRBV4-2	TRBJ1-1	CASSQVLGTLNTEAFF
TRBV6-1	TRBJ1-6	CASSRTGGLSSPLHF
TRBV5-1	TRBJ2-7	CASSSAPGLAGEQYF
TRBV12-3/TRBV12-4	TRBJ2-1	CASSLSAGGDEQFF
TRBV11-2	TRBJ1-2	CASSSNRRSTGNLDYGYTF
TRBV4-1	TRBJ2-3	CASSVTFGDRGSADTQYF
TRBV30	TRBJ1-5	CAWSARTGIGPQHF
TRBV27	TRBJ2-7	CASRKSLAGGLYEQYF
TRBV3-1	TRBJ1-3	CASSQDFGPGDTIYF
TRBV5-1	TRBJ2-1	CASSYRISTGPNEQFF
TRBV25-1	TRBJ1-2	CASSAQGARGYTF
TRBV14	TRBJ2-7	CASSQLVGSRNYEQYF
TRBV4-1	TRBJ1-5	CASSLSFGSAVNSNQPQHF
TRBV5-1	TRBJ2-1	CASSKTSNEQFF
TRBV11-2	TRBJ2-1	CASSRIAGTNEQFF
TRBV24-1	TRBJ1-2	CATSGPGTDYGYTF
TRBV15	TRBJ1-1	CATSRDRVAVHAFF
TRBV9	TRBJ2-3	CASSVGLGVVDTQYF
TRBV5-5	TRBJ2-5	CASSLAGPPETQYF
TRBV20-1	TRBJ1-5	CSASTIGAQPQHF
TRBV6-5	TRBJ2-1	CASRGPLYNDEQFF
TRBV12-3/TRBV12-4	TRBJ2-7	CASGFPGQGSYEQYF
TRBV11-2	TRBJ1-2	CASSLEGGGYTF
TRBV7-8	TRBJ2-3	CASSLVRRGTTSTDTQYF
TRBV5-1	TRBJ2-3	CASSLAGTRVTDTQYF
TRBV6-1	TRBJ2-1	CALKREGWGEQFF
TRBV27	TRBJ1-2	CASSLRRQEGYGYTF